These T cell receptor beta chains were read from a single sample in a study of cytomegalovirus exposure and HLA in healthy donors. The table came from immunoSEQ multiplex PCR; TCRdb's copy has only in-frame clones and leaves some out. This sample has about 230,000 clones, with 70% to 85% found just once. The sample consisted of PBMCs. Every receptor here comes from a woman in her forties in good health and CMV-seronegative. Both conserved end residues are part of each CDR3. The D gene is left open where the match is weak. The size field is filled for only some rows; it gives once, few, many or a size class.

V gene	D gene	clone size	J gene	CDR3 protein	CDR3 DNA
TRBV7-9	TRBD1	NA	TRBJ1-6	CASSNTPQGSPLHF	TGTGCCAGCAGCAATACCCCACAGGGGTCACCCCTCCACTTT
TRBV18	NA	NA	TRBJ2-7	CASSPLGPDEQYF	TGTGCCAGCTCACCCCTTGGCCCCGACGAGCAGTACTTC
TRBV21-1	NA	NA	TRBJ1-4	CASSPPGGTGGKSTNEKLFF	TGTGCCAGCAGCCCACCAGGGGGGACAGGGGGCAAGTCAACTAATGAAAAACTGTTTTTT
TRBV6-5	TRBD1	NA	TRBJ2-5	CASSSLREGGRKTQYF	TGTGCCAGCAGTTCCCTAAGGGAAGGGGGCAGAAAGACCCAGTACTTC
TRBV9	TRBD2	NA	TRBJ2-1	CASSVTGGPDEQFF	TGTGCCAGCAGCGTGACGGGGGGGCCGGATGAGCAGTTCTTC
TRBV6-6	NA	once	TRBJ2-7	CASSYDTSYEQYF	TGTGCCAGCAGTTACGACACCTCCTACGAGCAGTACTTC
TRBV18	NA	NA	TRBJ1-3	CASSPRQVSGNTIYF	TGTGCCAGCTCACCTAGACAGGTCTCTGGAAACACCATATATTTT
TRBV7-7	TRBD1	NA	TRBJ2-7	CASSFGTGDEQYF	TGTGCTAGCAGCTTCGGGACAGGGGACGAGCAGTACTTC
TRBV5-6	TRBD2	NA	TRBJ2-7	CASMEGTSGVEQYF	TGTGCCAGCATGGAGGGGACTAGCGGGGTCGAGCAGTACTTC
TRBV6-1	NA	NA	TRBJ2-5	CASRDMTETQYF	TGTGCCAGCAGGGACATGACAGAGACCCAGTACTTC
TRBV10-3	TRBD1	NA	TRBJ1-3	CAIKSGTGFSGNTIYF	TGTGCCATCAAAAGCGGGACAGGGTTTTCCGGAAACACCATATATTTT
TRBV7-8	NA	NA	TRBJ2-7	CASSRSVHEQYF	TGTGCCAGCAGCCGCTCAGTACACGAGCAGTACTTC
TRBV19	NA	NA	TRBJ1-2	CASSTMGYYGYTF	TGTGCCAGTAGCACGATGGGCTACTATGGCTACACCTTC
TRBV7-3	NA	NA	TRBJ1-2	CASSLSANYGYTF	TGTGCCAGCAGCTTATCAGCGAACTATGGCTACACCTTC
TRBV19	TRBD1	NA	TRBJ1-5	CATKPTGSFQPQHF	TGTGCCACGAAACCGACAGGGTCCTTTCAGCCCCAGCATTTT
TRBV7-9	NA	NA	TRBJ1-2	CASSGGVEGYTF	TGTGCCAGCAGCGGCGGGGTGGAGGGCTACACCTTC
TRBV19	TRBD1	once	TRBJ1-5	CASSPRAVGELRGHQPQHF	TGTGCCAGCAGTCCCCGGGCTGTGGGGGAGTTAAGGGGGCATCAGCCCCAGCATTTT
TRBV4-2	NA	NA	TRBJ2-3	CASSQEAVRTDTQYF	TGTGCCAGCAGCCAAGAAGCGGTCCGTACAGATACGCAGTATTTT
TRBV6-6	NA	NA	TRBJ1-5	CASSYGEPQPQHF	TGTGCCAGCAGTTATGGGGAGCCTCAGCCCCAGCATTTT
TRBV18	TRBD1	NA	TRBJ1-1	CASSPGQLGITEAFF	TGTGCCAGCTCCCCGGGACAGCTAGGTATCACTGAAGCTTTCTTT
TRBV6-6	TRBD2	NA	TRBJ2-2	CAGTSGNTGELFF	TGTGCGGGGACTAGCGGGAACACCGGGGAGCTGTTTTTT
TRBV7-9	NA	NA	TRBJ2-3	CASSLSHNTDTQYF	TGTGCCAGCAGCTTATCCCACAACACAGATACGCAGTATTTT
TRBV27	NA	NA	TRBJ1-1	CASKVEQMNTEAFF	TGTGCCAGCAAGGTGGAACAGATGAACACTGAAGCTTTCTTT
TRBV27	TRBD2	NA	TRBJ2-3	CARLAGTGTDTQYF	TGTGCCAGGTTAGCGGGGACTGGCACAGATACGCAGTATTTT
TRBV7-9	NA	NA	TRBJ2-7	CASSRPGQMTDEQYF	TGTGCCAGCAGCCGCCCGGGTCAGATGACCGACGAGCAGTACTTC
TRBV2	TRBD2	once	TRBJ2-1	CASSEAGLAGGYKGFF	TGTGCCAGCAGTGAGGCCGGACTAGCGGGGGGTTATAAGGGGTTCTTC
TRBV5-1	TRBD1	NA	TRBJ2-1	CASSLIPGQGHNEQFF	TGCGCCAGCAGCTTGATTCCGGGACAGGGGCACAATGAGCAGTTCTTC
TRBV4-1	NA	few	TRBJ1-1	CASSSRTAKNTEAFF	TGCGCCAGCAGCTCAAGGACAGCCAAGAACACTGAAGCTTTCTTT
TRBV21-1	NA	NA	TRBJ1-6	CASSKDRQGYSPLHF	TGTGCCAGCAGCAAAGATCGTCAGGGTTATTCACCCCTCCACTTT
TRBV9	NA	few	TRBJ2-7	CASSVDPAGTYEQYF	TGTGCCAGCAGCGTAGATCCAGCGGGGACATACGAGCAGTACTTC
TRBV11-2	NA	once	TRBJ2-7	CASSSQGYEQYF	TGTGCCAGCAGCTCTCAGGGTTACGAGCAGTACTTC